This TCR beta chain was documented in a study of T-cell memory formation after mild COVID-19. CDR3 size: 17 residues. The V segment lost 2 bases and the J segment 0 bases; nucleotides outside the gene matches: 5. Per the germline V gene, CDR1 is MNHEY and CDR2 is SVGEGT. Constant-segment-primed 5'RACE gave TCR alpha and TCR beta cDNA libraries with sample barcodes and UMIs. MiXCR was run by TCRdb on the 5' RACE reads, yielding one entry per CDR3 protein. The sample includes fewer than 600,000 distinct CDR3 sequences, roughly 21% of them seen just once. The sequencing input was PBMCs or a T cell subset sorted from them (not recorded which). The sequence came from an adult woman who had mild COVID-19 (a few samples of this study predate the infection). Cell type and time point are not known. The rearrangement uses TRBV6-2 or TRBV6-3 and TRBJ2-2; 8 nucleotides align to TRBD2. This CDR3 is CASSYATGGANTGELFF. The DNA of the CDR3 is TGTGCCAGCAGTTACGCGACGGGAGGGGCGAACACCGGGGAGCTGTTTTTT.